This is a list of T cell receptor beta chains from one sample in a study of T-cell reconstitution after alpha-beta-depleted transplantation in children. MiXCR, applied by TCRdb to the PCR reads, yields one record per CDR3 protein. The data hold under 25,000 distinct CDR3 sequences, with over 10% observed a single time. Source: PBMCs, mostly from graft donor cells, taken 60 days after TCRalphabeta/CD19-depleted stem cell transplant. These receptors were obtained from a female patient aged 2-15 years who had a stem cell transplant for congenital amegakaryocytic thrombocytopenia, so the T cells may come from the graft donor. CDR3s include the opening cysteine and the closing phenylalanine or tryptophan. D genes are given only for firm matches. Clone size appears in some rows only: once, few, many, or a class for an expanded clone.

v_gene,len,d_gene,j_gene,abundance,CDR3nt,CDR3aa
TRBV7-2,16,TRBD2,TRBJ2-5,few,TGTGCCAGCAGCTTAGATAGCGGGAGGGTGCGGGAGACCCAGTACTTC,CASSLDSGRVRETQYF
TRBV5-4,16,TRBD1,TRBJ2-2,.,TGTGCCAGCAGCCGGACCGGGACAGAAAACACCGGGGAGCTGTTTTTT,CASSRTGTENTGELFF
TRBV20-1,9,TRBD2,TRBJ2-5,many,TGCAGGCCGCGGGGGGCCCAGTACTTC,CRPRGAQYF
TRBV20-1,13,.,TRBJ2-3,.,TGCAGTGCTACCGGACAGTCCACAGATACGCAGTATTTT,CSATGQSTDTQYF
TRBV7-2,13,.,TRBJ1-4,.,TGTGCCAGCAGCCCCGGACCAAATGAAAAACTGTTTTTT,CASSPGPNEKLFF
TRBV11-1,14,TRBD2,TRBJ2-1,many,TGTGCCAGCAGCTTAGAAGGACTAGCTAATGAGCAGTTCTTC,CASSLEGLANEQFF
TRBV5-1,14,.,TRBJ2-3,many,TGCGCCAGCAGCCGGGCTACCAGCACAGATACGCAGTATTTT,CASSRATSTDTQYF
TRBV7-6,19,TRBD1,TRBJ2-3,many,TGTGCCAGCAGCTTAGCGCGAACAGGGGGCGATCGTGGGGCAGATACGCAGTATTTT,CASSLARTGGDRGADTQYF
TRBV5-1,13,.,TRBJ1-5,many,TGCGCCAGCAGCTTATGGATGGATCAGCCCCAGCATTTT,CASSLWMDQPQHF
TRBV7-7,15,TRBD2,TRBJ2-1,many,TGTGCCAGCAGCTCGGGACTAGCTGGGGTCGATGAGCAGTTCTTC,CASSSGLAGVDEQFF
TRBV4-1,19,.,TRBJ2-2,many,TGCGCCAGCAGCCGACTCACATTTACTCCTAGAGTTAGTTCCGGGGAGCTGTTTTTT,CASSRLTFTPRVSSGELFF
TRBV20-1,11,TRBD2,TRBJ2-1,many,TGCAGTGCTAGCGGGAGGGATGAGCAGTTCTTC,CSASGRDEQFF
TRBV20-1,16,TRBD2,TRBJ2-3,.,TGCAGTGCTGGGGGGGGGACTAGCGGGAGACCAGATACGCAGTATTTT,CSAGGGTSGRPDTQYF
TRBV5-1,16,TRBD2,TRBJ2-1,many,TGCGCCAGCAGACCTCTAGCGGGAATAGGTAGCGATGAGCAGTTCTTC,CASRPLAGIGSDEQFF
TRBV12-3/TRBV12-4,15,.,TRBJ1-2,many,TGTGCCAGCAGTTTTTGGGCCGGGACGTTTAATGGCTACACCTTC,CASSFWAGTFNGYTF
TRBV5-1,13,TRBD1,TRBJ2-2,many,TGCGCCAGCAGCAGGACAGGGGCCGGGGAGCTGTTTTTT,CASSRTGAGELFF
TRBV3-1,14,TRBD1,TRBJ2-3,few,TGTGCCAGCGGTAGACAGGGGCGGTCAGATACGCAGTATTTT,CASGRQGRSDTQYF
TRBV7-8,15,TRBD2,TRBJ2-5,many,TGTGCCAGCAGCTTAAAGGGACTAGTTGAGGAGACCCAGTACTTC,CASSLKGLVEETQYF
TRBV27,15,TRBD2,TRBJ2-1,many,TGTGCCAGCAGTCGCGGACTAGCGGGGCACAATGAGCAGTTCTTC,CASSRGLAGHNEQFF
TRBV18,15,.,TRBJ2-2,many,TGTGCCAGCTCACACACGAACCTACTAGTCGGGGAGCTGTTTTTT,CASSHTNLLVGELFF
TRBV28,15,.,TRBJ2-7,many,TGTGCCAGCAGTTTATCATGGAGGGGCTCCTACGAGCAGTACTTC,CASSLSWRGSYEQYF
TRBV12-3/TRBV12-4,11,.,TRBJ2-3,.,TGTGCCAGCAGTTTCGTTAATACGCAGTATTTT,CASSFVNTQYF
TRBV20-1,13,TRBD2,TRBJ2-7,few,TGCAGTGCTAGCGGGAGGGCCACCTACGAGCAGTACTTC,CSASGRATYEQYF
TRBV6-2/TRBV6-3,15,TRBD2,TRBJ2-3,many,TGTGCCAGCAGTTACGACGGGAGGGCCGAAGATACGCAGTATTTT,CASSYDGRAEDTQYF
TRBV25-1,13,.,TRBJ2-5,many,TGTGCCAGCAGTGCCGGCCTGGCGATGGACCAGTACTTC,CASSAGLAMDQYF
TRBV10-2,14,.,TRBJ2-4,many,TGCGCCAGCAGTGAGGATCTAGCCAAAAACATTCAGTACTTC,CASSEDLAKNIQYF
TRBV5-1,16,TRBD1,TRBJ2-1,many,TGCGCCAGCAGCTTGTACCCAACGACAGGGGACCATGAGCAGTTCTTC,CASSLYPTTGDHEQFF
TRBV6-6,15,TRBD2,TRBJ2-3,many,TGTGCCAGCAGACCCGACAGCGGGAGCACGGATACGCAGTATTTT,CASRPDSGSTDTQYF
TRBV20-1,14,.,TRBJ2-5,many,TGCAGTGCTAGAGAGGTTCTCGTAACCGAGACCCAGTACTTC,CSAREVLVTETQYF
TRBV18,13,.,TRBJ2-5,many,TGTGCCAGCTCACCAACAGCGCAAGAGACCCAGTACTTC,CASSPTAQETQYF
TRBV7-2,16,TRBD2,TRBJ2-1,few,TGTGCCAGCAGCTTGCTAGCGGGGGGCGTCTACAATGAGCAGTTCTTC,CASSLLAGGVYNEQFF
TRBV20-1,16,.,TRBJ2-3,many,TGCAGTGCTAGAGATCGTTGGCGGGTCAAGACAGATACGCAGTATTTT,CSARDRWRVKTDTQYF
TRBV20-1,12,.,TRBJ1-6,many,TGCAGTGCTAGAGCAGCCGAGGGCCCCCTCCACTTT,CSARAAEGPLHF
TRBV12-3/TRBV12-4,16,TRBD2,TRBJ2-1,few,TGTGCCAGCAGTCTCATAGCGGGAGGTCCCTACAATGAGCAGTTCTTC,CASSLIAGGPYNEQFF
TRBV7-6,13,.,TRBJ2-1,many,TGTGCCAGCAGCTGGGGAACCAACAATGAGCAGTTCTTC,CASSWGTNNEQFF
TRBV19,11,.,TRBJ2-5,few,TGTGCCACGACAGACTTAGAGACCCAGTACTTC,CATTDLETQYF
TRBV6-5,17,.,TRBJ2-1,.,TGTGCCAGCAGTTACGAGGCAGGCAAATCGAAGTACAATGAGCAGTTCTTC,CASSYEAGKSKYNEQFF
TRBV7-9,13,.,TRBJ2-1,few,TGTGCCAGCAGCCCAGAGTGGGACAATGAGCAGTTCTTC,CASSPEWDNEQFF
TRBV29-1,14,.,TRBJ1-2,many,TGCAGCGTTGTTAACGGACACAGCCCGTATGGCTACACCTTC,CSVVNGHSPYGYTF
TRBV28,13,.,TRBJ1-1,.,TGTGCCAGCCGCGGCCGGGGGAGGACTGAAGCTTTCTTT,CASRGRGRTEAFF
TRBV18,14,.,TRBJ2-1,.,TGTGCCAGCTCACCGGTCCCGGCGTACAATGAGCAGTTCTTC,CASSPVPAYNEQFF
TRBV6-5,13,.,TRBJ2-1,many,TGTGCCAGCAGTTCCTCGAACACCGATGAGCAGTTCTTC,CASSSSNTDEQFF
TRBV5-1,15,TRBD2,TRBJ2-1,many,TGCGCCAGCAGCTTGGGTCTAGCGGGAGTAGGTGAGCAGTTCTTC,CASSLGLAGVGEQFF
TRBV7-2,14,TRBD1,TRBJ2-2,many,TGTGCCAGCAGCTGGACAGGGGGCACCGGGGAGCTGTTTTTT,CASSWTGGTGELFF
TRBV29-1,13,TRBD2,TRBJ2-7,many,TGCAGCGTTTTAAGCGGGAGTACCTACGAGCAGTACTTC,CSVLSGSTYEQYF
TRBV7-9,14,.,TRBJ2-7,many,TGTGCCAGCAGCCCTAATTTGGTCACGACCGAGCAGTACTTC,CASSPNLVTTEQYF
TRBV15,14,.,TRBJ2-7,.,TGTGCCACCAGCAGAACTCTAGTCCCCTACGAGCAGTACTTC,CATSRTLVPYEQYF
TRBV25-1,11,.,TRBJ2-7,many,TGTGCCAGCGCCACGGGCTACGAGCAGTACTTC,CASATGYEQYF
TRBV29-1,14,TRBD2,TRBJ2-1,many,TGCAGCGCAGAGACTAGCGGGATTGGGGATGAACAGTTCTTC,CSAETSGIGDEQFF
TRBV14,15,.,TRBJ2-7,many,TGTGCCAGCAGCCAAGATCCGGGACACTCCTACGAGCAGTACTTC,CASSQDPGHSYEQYF
TRBV12-3/TRBV12-4,15,TRBD2,TRBJ2-1,medium-sized,TGTGCCAGCAGTTTAGGTCTAGCGGCATACAATGAGCAGTTCTTC,CASSLGLAAYNEQFF
TRBV7-6,14,.,TRBJ2-5,many,TGTGCCAGCAGCTTTTTGCGGAGTCAAGAGACCCAGTACTTC,CASSFLRSQETQYF
TRBV14,16,.,TRBJ1-1,few,TGTGCCAGCAGCCAAGATTCTCGGGTTATGAACACTGAAGCTTTCTTT,CASSQDSRVMNTEAFF
TRBV20-1,14,TRBD2,TRBJ2-1,many,TGCAGTGCCCGTGCTAGCGGAACCTACAATGAGCAGTTCTTC,CSARASGTYNEQFF
TRBV12-3/TRBV12-4,15,TRBD2,TRBJ2-1,many,TGTGCCAGCAGCCCCGGACTAGCGGGATCCAATGAGCAGTTCTTC,CASSPGLAGSNEQFF
TRBV10-3,14,TRBD1,TRBJ1-1,once,TGTGCCATCAGTGGGGACAGCTCCCGCACTGAAGCTTTCTTT,CAISGDSSRTEAFF
TRBV20-1,19,.,TRBJ2-3,many,TGCAGTGCGCCGAAGGGACTCGAAGACGCGGTCCGCTTCACAGATACGCAGTATTTT,CSAPKGLEDAVRFTDTQYF
TRBV6-1,14,TRBD1,TRBJ2-1,many,TGTGCCAGCAGCCCGGGACAGGGTTACAATGAGCAGTTCTTC,CASSPGQGYNEQFF